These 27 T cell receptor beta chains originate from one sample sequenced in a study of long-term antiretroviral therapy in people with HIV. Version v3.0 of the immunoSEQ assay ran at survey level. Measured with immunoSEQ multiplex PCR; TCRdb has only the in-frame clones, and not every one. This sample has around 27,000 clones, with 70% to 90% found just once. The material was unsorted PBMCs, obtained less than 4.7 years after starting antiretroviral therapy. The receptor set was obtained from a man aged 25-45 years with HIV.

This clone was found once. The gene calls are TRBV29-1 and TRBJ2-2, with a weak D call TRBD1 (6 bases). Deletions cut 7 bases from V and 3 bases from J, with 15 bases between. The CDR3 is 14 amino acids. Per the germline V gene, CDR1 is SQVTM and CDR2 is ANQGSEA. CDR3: CSARQVWDTGELFF. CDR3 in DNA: TGCAGCGCCCGACAGGTTTGGGACACCGGGGAGCTGTTTTTT.

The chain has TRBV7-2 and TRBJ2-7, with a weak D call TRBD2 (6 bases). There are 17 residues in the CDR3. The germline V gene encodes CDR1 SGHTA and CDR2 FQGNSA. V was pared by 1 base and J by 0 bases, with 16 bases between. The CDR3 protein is CASSLVGRGRSSYEQYF. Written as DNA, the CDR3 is TGTGCCAGCAGCTTAGTCGGGCGGGGTAGAAGCTCCTACGAGCAGTACTTC.

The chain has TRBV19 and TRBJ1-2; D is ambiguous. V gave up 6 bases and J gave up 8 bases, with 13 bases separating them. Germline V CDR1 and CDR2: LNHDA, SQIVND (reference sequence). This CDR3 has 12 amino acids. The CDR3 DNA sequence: TGTGCCAGTAGCACAGTGGTTGCGGGCTACACCTTC. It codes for CASSTVVAGYTF.

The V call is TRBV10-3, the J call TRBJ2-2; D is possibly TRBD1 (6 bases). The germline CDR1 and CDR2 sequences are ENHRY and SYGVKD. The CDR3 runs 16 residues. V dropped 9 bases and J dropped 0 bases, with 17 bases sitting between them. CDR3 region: CAITPQGAANTGELFF. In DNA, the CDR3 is TGTGCCATAACACCACAGGGAGCAGCGAACACCGGGGAGCTGTTTTTT.

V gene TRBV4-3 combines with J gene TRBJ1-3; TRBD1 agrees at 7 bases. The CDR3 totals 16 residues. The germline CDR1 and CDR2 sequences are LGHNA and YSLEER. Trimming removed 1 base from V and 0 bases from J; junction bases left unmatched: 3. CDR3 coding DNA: TGCGCCAGCAGCCAAGTAAGGACAGGCTCTGGAAACACCATATATTTT. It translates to CASSQVRTGSGNTIYF.

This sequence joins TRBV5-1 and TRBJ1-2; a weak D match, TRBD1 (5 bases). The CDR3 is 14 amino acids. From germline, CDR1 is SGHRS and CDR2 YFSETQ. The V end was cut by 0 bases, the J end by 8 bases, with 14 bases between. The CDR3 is CASSLEAFDRGYTF. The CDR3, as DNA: TGCGCCAGCAGCTTGGAGGCCTTTGACAGAGGCTACACCTTC.

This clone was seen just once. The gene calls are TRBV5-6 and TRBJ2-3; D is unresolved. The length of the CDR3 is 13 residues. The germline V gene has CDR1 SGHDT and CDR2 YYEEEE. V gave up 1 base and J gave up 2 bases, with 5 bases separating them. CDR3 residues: CASSLRPTDTQYF. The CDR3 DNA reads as TGTGCCAGCAGCTTGCGGCCCACAGATACGCAGTATTTT.

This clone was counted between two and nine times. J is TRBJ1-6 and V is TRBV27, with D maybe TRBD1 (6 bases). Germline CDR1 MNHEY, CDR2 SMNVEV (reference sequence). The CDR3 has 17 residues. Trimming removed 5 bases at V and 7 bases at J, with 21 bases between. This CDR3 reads CASSPPSPTGLNSPLHF. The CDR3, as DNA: TGTGCCAGCAGTCCACCATCCCCCACAGGGCTAAATTCACCCCTCCACTTT.

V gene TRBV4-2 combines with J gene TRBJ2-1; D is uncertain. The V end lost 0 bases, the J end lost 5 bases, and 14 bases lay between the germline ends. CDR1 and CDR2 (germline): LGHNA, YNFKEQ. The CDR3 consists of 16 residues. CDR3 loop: CASSQENSRMHNEQFF. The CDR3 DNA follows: TGTGCCAGCAGCCAAGAAAACTCCCGCATGCACAATGAGCAGTTCTTC.

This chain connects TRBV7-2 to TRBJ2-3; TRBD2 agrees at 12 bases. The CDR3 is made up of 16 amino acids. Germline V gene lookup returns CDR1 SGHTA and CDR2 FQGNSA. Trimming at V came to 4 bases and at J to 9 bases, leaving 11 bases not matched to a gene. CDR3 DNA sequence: TGTGCCAGCAGCTCCTCGACTAGCGGGAGCAGGAGCACGCAGTATTTT. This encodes CASSSSTSGSRSTQYF.

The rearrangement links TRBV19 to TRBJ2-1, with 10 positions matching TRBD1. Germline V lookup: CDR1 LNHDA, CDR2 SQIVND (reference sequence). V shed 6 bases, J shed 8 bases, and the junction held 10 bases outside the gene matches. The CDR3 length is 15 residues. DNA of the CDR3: TGTGCCAGTAGCCCAAGGACAGGGGGTGACGATGAGCAGTTCTTC. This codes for CASSPRTGGDDEQFF.

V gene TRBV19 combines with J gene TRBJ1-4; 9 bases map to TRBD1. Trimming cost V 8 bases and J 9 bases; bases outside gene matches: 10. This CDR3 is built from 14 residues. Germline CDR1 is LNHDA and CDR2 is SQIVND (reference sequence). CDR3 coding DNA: TGTGCCAGTTCGGCCGGGACAGGGTTTAAAAAACTGTTTTTT. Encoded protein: CASSAGTGFKKLFF.

In nucleotides, the CDR3 is TGTGCCAGCAGTTGGGATATCTCTGGAAACACCATATATTTT. Its protein product is CASSWDISGNTIYF. J is TRBJ1-3 and V is TRBV6-6; D gene unclear. V was clipped by 4 bases and J by 0 bases, with 7 bases between them. This CDR3 contains 14 residues. CDR1 and CDR2 (germline): MNHNY, SVGAGI (reference sequence).

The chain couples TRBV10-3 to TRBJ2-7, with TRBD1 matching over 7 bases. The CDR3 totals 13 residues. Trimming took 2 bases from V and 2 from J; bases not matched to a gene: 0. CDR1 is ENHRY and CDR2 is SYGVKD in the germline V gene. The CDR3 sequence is CAISEGQAYEQYF. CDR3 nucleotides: TGTGCCATCAGTGAGGGACAGGCCTACGAGCAGTACTTC.

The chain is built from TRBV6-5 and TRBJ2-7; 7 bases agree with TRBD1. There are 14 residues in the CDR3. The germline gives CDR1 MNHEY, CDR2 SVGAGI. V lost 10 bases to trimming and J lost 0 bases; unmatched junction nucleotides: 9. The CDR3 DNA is TGTGCCACCCGACCCGACAGGGCCTCCTACGAGCAGTACTTC. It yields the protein CATRPDRASYEQYF.

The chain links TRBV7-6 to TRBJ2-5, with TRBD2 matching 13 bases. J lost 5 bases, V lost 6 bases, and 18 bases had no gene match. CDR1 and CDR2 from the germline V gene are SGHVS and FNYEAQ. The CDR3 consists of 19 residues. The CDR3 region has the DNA TGTGCCAGCAGTTTCCAAGGGCCACTAGCGGGAGGGCGAGGGGAGACCCAGTACTTC. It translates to CASSFQGPLAGGRGETQYF.

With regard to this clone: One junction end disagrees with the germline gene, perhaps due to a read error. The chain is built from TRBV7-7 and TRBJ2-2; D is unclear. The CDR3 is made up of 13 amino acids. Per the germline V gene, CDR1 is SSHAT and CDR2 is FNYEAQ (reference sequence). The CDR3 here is CASSETASGELFF. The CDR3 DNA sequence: TGTGCTAGCAGCGAAACTGCCTCCGGGGAGCTGTTTTTT. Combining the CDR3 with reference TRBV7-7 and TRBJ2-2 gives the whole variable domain GAGVSQSPRYKVTKRGQDVTLRCDPISSHATLYWYQQALGQGPEFLTYFNYEAQPDKSGLPSDRFSAERPEGSISTLTIQRTEQRDSAMYRCASSETASGELFFGEGSRLTVL.

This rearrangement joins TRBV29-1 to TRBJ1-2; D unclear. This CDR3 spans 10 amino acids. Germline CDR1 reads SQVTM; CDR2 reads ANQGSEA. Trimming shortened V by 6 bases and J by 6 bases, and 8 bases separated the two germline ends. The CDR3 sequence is CSVMADGYTF. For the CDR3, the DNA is TGCAGCGTCATGGCCGATGGCTACACCTTC. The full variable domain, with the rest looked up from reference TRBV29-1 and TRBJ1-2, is SAVISQKPSRDICQRGTSLTIQCQVDSQVTMMFWYRQQPGQSLTLIATANQGSEATYESGFVIDKFPISRPNLTFSTLTVSNMSPEDSSIYLCSVMADGYTFGSGTRLTVV.

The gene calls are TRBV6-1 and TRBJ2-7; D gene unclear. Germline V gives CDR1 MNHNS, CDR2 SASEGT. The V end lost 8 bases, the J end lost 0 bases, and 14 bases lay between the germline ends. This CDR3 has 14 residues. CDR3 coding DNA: TGTGCCAGCCGAGTGAGCCTGAGCTCCTACGAGCAGTACTTC. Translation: CASRVSLSSYEQYF.

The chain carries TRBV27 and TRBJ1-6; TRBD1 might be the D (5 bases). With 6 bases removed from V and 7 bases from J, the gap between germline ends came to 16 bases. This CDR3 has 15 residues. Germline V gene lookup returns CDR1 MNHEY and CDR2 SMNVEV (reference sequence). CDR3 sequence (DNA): TGTGCCAGCAGCCTGCTAGCGGGGGAGAATTCACCCCTCCACTTT. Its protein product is CASSLLAGENSPLHF.

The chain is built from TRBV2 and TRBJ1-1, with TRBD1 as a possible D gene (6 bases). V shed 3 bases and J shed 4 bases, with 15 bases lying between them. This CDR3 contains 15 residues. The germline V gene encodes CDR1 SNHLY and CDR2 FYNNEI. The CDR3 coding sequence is TGTGCCAGCAGTGAGGGAGCGGGGGCTGGCACTGAAGCTTTCTTT. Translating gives CASSEGAGAGTEAFF.

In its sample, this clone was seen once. The CDR3 DNA is TGTGCCAGCAGCCTCTTAGGGGAGAACACTGAAGCTTTCTTT. Its protein is CASSLLGENTEAFF. The J gene is TRBJ1-1, the V gene TRBV6-5; TRBD1 might be the D (5 bases). V lost 6 bases and J 1 base, leaving 12 bases between the germline ends. Germline V gives CDR1 MNHEY, CDR2 SVGAGI. The CDR3 loop spans 14 amino acids.

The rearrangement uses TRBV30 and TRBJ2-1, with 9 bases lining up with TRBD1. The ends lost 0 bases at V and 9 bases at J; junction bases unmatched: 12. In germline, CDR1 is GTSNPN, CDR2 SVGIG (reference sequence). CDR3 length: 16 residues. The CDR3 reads CAWSVRGGTGTGEQFF. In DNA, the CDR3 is TGTGCCTGGAGTGTACGGGGCGGGACAGGGACTGGTGAGCAGTTCTTC.

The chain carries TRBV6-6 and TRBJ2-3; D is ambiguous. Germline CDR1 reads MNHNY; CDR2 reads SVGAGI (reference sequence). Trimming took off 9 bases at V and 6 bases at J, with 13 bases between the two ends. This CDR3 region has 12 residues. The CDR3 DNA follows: TGTGCCAGTTCGACAACCCGGGATACGCAGTATTTT. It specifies CASSTTRDTQYF.

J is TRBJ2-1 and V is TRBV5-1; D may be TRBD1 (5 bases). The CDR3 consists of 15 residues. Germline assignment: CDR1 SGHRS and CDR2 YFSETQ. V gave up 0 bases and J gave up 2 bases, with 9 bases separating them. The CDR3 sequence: CASSLEGFPYNEQFF. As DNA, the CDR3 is TGCGCCAGCAGCTTGGAGGGGTTCCCCTACAATGAGCAGTTCTTC.

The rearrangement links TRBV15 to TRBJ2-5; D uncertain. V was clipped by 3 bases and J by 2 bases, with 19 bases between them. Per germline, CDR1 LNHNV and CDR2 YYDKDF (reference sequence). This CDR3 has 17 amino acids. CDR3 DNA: TGTGCCACCAGCAGTTACGAATCTTTTGCTGAACAAGAGACCCAGTACTTC. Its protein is CATSSYESFAEQETQYF.

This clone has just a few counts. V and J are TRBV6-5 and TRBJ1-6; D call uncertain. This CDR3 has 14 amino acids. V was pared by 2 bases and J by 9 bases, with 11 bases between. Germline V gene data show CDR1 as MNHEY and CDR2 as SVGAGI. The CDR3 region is CASSYLARGSPLHF. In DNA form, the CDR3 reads TGTGCCAGCAGTTACCTCGCACGGGGTTCACCCCTCCACTTT.